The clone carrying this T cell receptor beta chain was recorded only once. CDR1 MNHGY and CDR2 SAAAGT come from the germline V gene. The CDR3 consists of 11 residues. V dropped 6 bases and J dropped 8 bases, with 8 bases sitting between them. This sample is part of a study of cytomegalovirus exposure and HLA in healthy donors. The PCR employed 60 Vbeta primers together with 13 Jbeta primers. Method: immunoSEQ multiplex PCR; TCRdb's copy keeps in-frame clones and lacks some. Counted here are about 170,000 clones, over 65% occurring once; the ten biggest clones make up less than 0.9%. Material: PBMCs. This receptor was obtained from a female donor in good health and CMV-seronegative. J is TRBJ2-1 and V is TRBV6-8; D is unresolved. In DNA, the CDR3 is TGTGCCAGCAGCGGAGTAGATGAGCAGTTCTTC. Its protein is CASSGVDEQFF.